This T cell receptor (beta chain) is drawn from a study of T cells after yellow fever vaccination. Study-wide results and limits: Across the CD4 and CD8 compartments, a small share of clonotypes was present in both. Booster samples showed a return of most primary-vaccination clones (approximately 95% CD4, 70% to 90% CD8).

In making TCR cDNA, 5'RACE template switching added a universal primer site and UMIs to it. TCRdb re-derived calls from the 5' RACE reads in MiXCR, one entry per CDR3 protein. There are 150,000 to 200,000 distinct CDR3 sequences in the sample; 6.2% occur only once, and roughly 3% lies in the top ten. In the case of this clonotype: Antigen unknown.

Germline CDR1 SEHNR, CDR2 FQNEAQ (reference sequence). V lost 5 bases and J lost 2, with 13 bases in between. CDR3 length: 14 residues. The sequenced sample was CD4+ T cells sorted from PBMCs, obtained on the day of the first yellow fever vaccination. V gene TRBV7-9 combines with J gene TRBJ2-7; unclear D gene. This receptor was taken from a man between 18 and 29 years old who received the YFV17D yellow fever vaccine. This chain's CDR3 is CASSNWQPAYEQYF. The CDR3 nucleotides are TGTGCCAGCAGCAACTGGCAGCCCGCCTACGAGCAGTACTTC.